This TCR beta chain was found in a study of T cell responses to AZD1222 COVID-19 vaccine (TCRdb year 2021). About the study as a whole: TCR sequencing was performed for 230 to 250 trial participants, of whom around 200 were given two doses of AZD1222 and about 25 were given two doses of MenACWY control vaccine. Trial participants were enrolled by age into subgroups of 18-55, 56-69 and 70-plus years, and around 150, 29 and 61 TCR-sequenced participants, respectively, were included in these subgroups.

General study outcomes and caveats: The vaccine-associated CD4 TCRs covered the entire spike protein, and the dominant responses fell in regions 160-218 and 743-854. The 56-69-year group was small, and its depth increase did not reach significance, likely because of low power. Because no day 14 peak-response samples were available, repertoires were characterized only after the peak T cell response. Nearly half of unique spike-specific TCRs reportedly recognized epitopes outside regions mutated in the B.1.351 and B.1.1.7 variants. A significant rise in spike-specific TCR breadth and depth was observed after two AZD1222 doses relative to day 0 and relative to MenACWY recipients. Participants were mostly white British and included more females than males, and it was suggested by the authors that clonal diversity may have been underestimated. Conclusions about previously exposed vaccinees are limited, since just 5 or 6 AZD1222 recipients were seropositive for SARS-CoV-2 at baseline.

The germline V gene yields LGHNA for CDR1 and YSLEER for CDR2. Germline trimming: 2 bases from V, 2 bases from J; junction bases outside gene matches: 10. The cysteine opens and the phenylalanine closes a CDR3 of 17 amino acids. Only CDR3 DNA remains: 51 bases, in frame from the first base. Points on this clone: Its cognate antigen has yet to be identified. Base qualities are not recorded, but no much larger clone differs from it by a single base.

The CDR3 regions of human TCRbeta chains were analyzed by immunosequencing. On the study's bioinformatics: Repertoire TCRs were checked for matches against a reference library of SARS-CoV-2-specific TCRs that had been generated using the MIRA antigen-specificity platform. Breadth meant the fraction of unique TCRs that were SARS-CoV-2-associated, whereas depth meant the fraction of total T cells that were SARS-CoV-2-associated. Each spike-specific TCR was assigned to its reactive spike region and to a CD4 or CD8 class using the MIRA data. Log10-transformed breadth and depth values were compared by one-way ANOVA with Sidak's multiple comparisons tests. This immuneACCESS table, as held by TCRdb, lists in-frame sequences with V and J called but not all clones. Of the missing ones, under half trace to an unresolved V gene in checked studies; the others have no known cause. Clone size and the V and J calls come from that table; the DNA yielded D and trimming. Present in this sample are some 100,000 clones, 70% to 90% of which were seen just once. The top ten clones comprise around 13% of the sample.

The time point label here, explained by the study, means: baseline before first vaccination. The sample's treatment or condition, from its label and the paper: meningococcal conjugate vaccine given as trial control. Samples from vaccinated people were obtained from the UK trials COV001 and COV002, which included a single-blind randomized controlled phase 2/3 trial of AZD1222 (ChAdOx1 nCoV-19) in healthy adults. Trial participant PBMC samples were collected at day 0 and day 28 after the second dose for TCRbeta chain sequencing. This chain joins TRBV4-3 to TRBJ2-3; 7 central bases correspond to TRBD1. The source material was peripheral blood, sampled on day 0 of MenACWY control vaccination. The receptor was isolated from an adult in good health. The bases are TGCGCCAGCAGCCAAAGGGGACAGACAGACTACACAGATACGCAGTATTTT. Its coded protein is CASSQRGQTDYTDTQYF.